These T cell receptor beta chains were read from a single sample in a study of T-cell reconstitution after alpha-beta-depleted transplantation in children. In TCRdb, the PCR reads were re-called with MiXCR into one record per CDR3 protein. This table has hundreds of thousands of distinct CDR3 sequences, over 10% appearing once. The sequenced sample was PBMCs, mostly from graft donor cells, obtained 360 days after TCRalphabeta/CD19-depleted stem cell transplant. The receptors derive from a male patient younger than 18 who had a stem cell transplant for acute myeloid leukemia, so the T cells may come from the graft donor. CDR3s include the opening cysteine and the closing phenylalanine or tryptophan. Fields, in order: J gene, D gene, clone size, V gene, CDR3 protein, CDR3 DNA. D genes are given only for firm matches. Clone size is not always given. Where it is, it says once, few, many or a class for expanded clones.

J gene: TRBJ1-1; D gene: TRBD1; clone size: few; V gene: TRBV28; CDR3 protein: CASSFPGQGARNTEAFF; CDR3 DNA: TGTGCCAGCAGTTTCCCGGGACAGGGGGCAAGGAACACTGAAGCTTTCTTT
J gene: TRBJ2-7; D gene: NA; clone size: few; V gene: TRBV28; CDR3 protein: CASSSENRDEQYF; CDR3 DNA: TGTGCCAGCAGTTCGGAAAACAGGGACGAGCAGTACTTC
J gene: TRBJ2-2; D gene: TRBD2; clone size: few; V gene: TRBV28; CDR3 protein: CASTPRELAGDGTGELFF; CDR3 DNA: TGTGCCAGCACCCCCCGAGAACTAGCGGGAGATGGCACCGGGGAGCTGTTTTTT
J gene: TRBJ2-7; D gene: NA; clone size: many; V gene: TRBV28; CDR3 protein: CASSFQSVLDEQYF; CDR3 DNA: TGTGCCAGCAGTTTCCAGAGCGTCCTCGACGAGCAGTACTTC
J gene: TRBJ2-5; D gene: NA; clone size: NA; V gene: TRBV4-2; CDR3 protein: CASTGGMAQYF; CDR3 DNA: TGTGCCAGCACTGGGGGAATGGCCCAGTACTTC
J gene: TRBJ1-1; D gene: NA; clone size: NA; V gene: TRBV29-1; CDR3 protein: CSVEPGPGVMNTEAFF; CDR3 DNA: TGCAGCGTTGAGCCCGGTCCGGGCGTTATGAACACTGAAGCTTTCTTT
J gene: TRBJ2-7; D gene: TRBD1; clone size: few; V gene: TRBV29-1; CDR3 protein: CSVAGGDFYEQYF; CDR3 DNA: TGCAGCGTTGCAGGGGGAGATTTCTACGAGCAGTACTTC
J gene: TRBJ2-7; D gene: NA; clone size: few; V gene: TRBV29-1; CDR3 protein: CSAGGQEQYF; CDR3 DNA: TGCAGCGCCGGGGGGCAGGAGCAGTACTTC
J gene: TRBJ2-7; D gene: NA; clone size: few; V gene: TRBV6-5; CDR3 protein: CAISLQVATSFSYEQYF; CDR3 DNA: TGTGCCATCTCCCTTCAGGTAGCAACTAGCTTCTCCTACGAGCAGTACTTC
J gene: TRBJ2-7; D gene: TRBD1; clone size: few; V gene: TRBV12-3/TRBV12-4; CDR3 protein: CASSSGTGALYYEQYF; CDR3 DNA: TGTGCCAGCAGCTCCGGGACAGGCGCCCTTTACTACGAGCAGTACTTC
J gene: TRBJ2-5; D gene: TRBD1; clone size: many; V gene: TRBV18; CDR3 protein: CASSPRGTGKQETQYF; CDR3 DNA: TGTGCCAGCTCACCACGCGGGACAGGGAAACAAGAGACCCAGTACTTC
J gene: TRBJ1-5; D gene: NA; clone size: few; V gene: TRBV6-1; CDR3 protein: CASINSPFSNQPQHF; CDR3 DNA: TGTGCCAGCATAAACTCCCCCTTTAGCAATCAGCCCCAGCATTTT
J gene: TRBJ2-7; D gene: TRBD2; clone size: few; V gene: TRBV20-1; CDR3 protein: CSAKVRSGGLYEQYF; CDR3 DNA: TGCAGTGCTAAAGTGCGTAGCGGGGGCTTGTACGAGCAGTACTTC
J gene: TRBJ2-4; D gene: NA; clone size: few; V gene: TRBV20-1; CDR3 protein: CSARTGSGIQYF; CDR3 DNA: TGCAGTGCTAGAACTGGATCGGGCATTCAGTACTTC
J gene: TRBJ2-5; D gene: TRBD1; clone size: few; V gene: TRBV4-3; CDR3 protein: CASSQEGTGSQETQYF; CDR3 DNA: TGCGCCAGCAGCCAAGAGGGGACAGGGAGTCAAGAGACCCAGTACTTC
J gene: TRBJ2-1; D gene: NA; clone size: many; V gene: TRBV3-1; CDR3 protein: CASSGGSSYNEQFF; CDR3 DNA: TGTGCCAGCAGCGGGGGCAGCTCCTACAATGAGCAGTTCTTC
J gene: TRBJ2-1; D gene: NA; clone size: NA; V gene: TRBV6-1; CDR3 protein: CASRDSYSYNEQFF; CDR3 DNA: TGTGCCAGCAGGGACAGTTACTCCTACAATGAGCAGTTCTTC
J gene: TRBJ2-4; D gene: NA; clone size: NA; V gene: TRBV6-1; CDR3 protein: CASSEAPIQYF; CDR3 DNA: TGTGCCAGCAGTGAAGCTCCCATTCAGTACTTC
J gene: TRBJ2-4; D gene: TRBD2; clone size: few; V gene: TRBV9; CDR3 protein: CASSDSGLAGANIQYF; CDR3 DNA: TGTGCCAGCAGCGATAGCGGACTAGCGGGCGCAAACATTCAGTACTTC
J gene: TRBJ2-2; D gene: NA; clone size: many; V gene: TRBV29-1; CDR3 protein: CSGGETGELFF; CDR3 DNA: TGCAGCGGGGGGGAAACCGGGGAGCTGTTTTTT
J gene: TRBJ1-5; D gene: TRBD1; clone size: few; V gene: TRBV7-9; CDR3 protein: CASSLGTGGLNQPQHF; CDR3 DNA: TGTGCCAGCAGCTTGGGGACAGGGGGCCTCAATCAGCCCCAGCATTTT
J gene: TRBJ2-5; D gene: NA; clone size: NA; V gene: TRBV12-3/TRBV12-4; CDR3 protein: CASSSKQGFAETQYF; CDR3 DNA: TGTGCCAGCAGTAGTAAACAGGGTTTTGCGGAGACCCAGTACTTC
J gene: TRBJ2-5; D gene: TRBD2; clone size: few; V gene: TRBV20-1; CDR3 protein: CSARGLVGETQYF; CDR3 DNA: TGCAGTGCTAGGGGACTAGTAGGAGAGACCCAGTACTTC
J gene: TRBJ2-4; D gene: NA; clone size: few; V gene: TRBV20-1; CDR3 protein: CSASFFGPPFTIYLAKNIQYF; CDR3 DNA: TGCAGTGCTAGTTTCTTCGGACCCCCTTTCACCATTTATCTAGCCAAAAACATTCAGTACTTC
J gene: TRBJ2-4; D gene: NA; clone size: many; V gene: TRBV7-9; CDR3 protein: CASSSSSSGVAKNIQYF; CDR3 DNA: TGTGCCAGCAGCTCGAGTAGCTCCGGAGTGGCCAAAAACATTCAGTACTTC
J gene: TRBJ2-1; D gene: NA; clone size: few; V gene: TRBV4-3; CDR3 protein: CASSQFIWGPEQFF; CDR3 DNA: TGCGCCAGCAGCCAATTTATCTGGGGGCCCGAGCAGTTCTTC
J gene: TRBJ2-3; D gene: TRBD2; clone size: NA; V gene: TRBV9; CDR3 protein: CASSVAPLAGKDTQYF; CDR3 DNA: TGTGCCAGCAGCGTAGCCCCACTAGCGGGTAAAGATACGCAGTATTTT
J gene: TRBJ2-5; D gene: TRBD1; clone size: many; V gene: TRBV18; CDR3 protein: CASSPNLPTGGQETQYF; CDR3 DNA: TGTGCCAGCTCACCAAACCTTCCGACAGGGGGCCAGGAGACCCAGTACTTC
J gene: TRBJ2-5; D gene: NA; clone size: once; V gene: TRBV7-2; CDR3 protein: CASSSTSPGTQYF; CDR3 DNA: TGTGCCAGCAGCAGTACAAGCCCGGGGACCCAGTACTTC
J gene: TRBJ1-5; D gene: NA; clone size: few; V gene: TRBV19; CDR3 protein: CASSISGGPQHF; CDR3 DNA: TGTGCCAGTAGTATATCGGGGGGGCCCCAGCATTTT
J gene: TRBJ1-1; D gene: NA; clone size: NA; V gene: TRBV27; CDR3 protein: CASGLLIPGPTEAFF; CDR3 DNA: TGTGCCAGCGGACTTCTCATCCCAGGGCCCACTGAAGCTTTCTTT
J gene: TRBJ2-7; D gene: NA; clone size: many; V gene: TRBV29-1; CDR3 protein: CSVADSPYEQYF; CDR3 DNA: TGCAGCGTTGCCGACAGCCCCTACGAGCAGTACTTC
J gene: TRBJ2-7; D gene: NA; clone size: many; V gene: TRBV7-6; CDR3 protein: CASSLGGSLNEQYF; CDR3 DNA: TGTGCCAGCAGCTTAGGCGGCAGTTTAAACGAGCAGTACTTC
J gene: TRBJ2-1; D gene: NA; clone size: few; V gene: TRBV29-1; CDR3 protein: CSVERGRNEQFF; CDR3 DNA: TGCAGCGTTGAGAGGGGGAGGAATGAGCAGTTCTTC
J gene: TRBJ2-5; D gene: TRBD2; clone size: few; V gene: TRBV7-4; CDR3 protein: CASSYKTSGRETQYF; CDR3 DNA: TGTGCCAGCAGCTATAAGACTAGCGGGCGAGAGACCCAGTACTTC
J gene: TRBJ2-5; D gene: NA; clone size: few; V gene: TRBV4-3; CDR3 protein: CASSQDLDRKETQYF; CDR3 DNA: TGCGCCAGCAGCCAAGACTTGGACAGAAAAGAGACCCAGTACTTC
J gene: TRBJ1-1; D gene: NA; clone size: few; V gene: TRBV25-1; CDR3 protein: CASSERTAMNTEAFF; CDR3 DNA: TGTGCCAGCAGTGAAAGGACAGCAATGAACACTGAAGCTTTCTTT
J gene: TRBJ2-3; D gene: TRBD2; clone size: few; V gene: TRBV11-3; CDR3 protein: CASSLASGSFPTDTQYF; CDR3 DNA: TGTGCCAGCAGCTTGGCTAGCGGGAGCTTTCCTACAGATACGCAGTATTTT
J gene: TRBJ2-7; D gene: NA; clone size: few; V gene: TRBV20-1; CDR3 protein: CSARDGSGPSYEQYF; CDR3 DNA: TGCAGTGCTAGAGACGGCAGCGGACCTTCCTACGAGCAGTACTTC
J gene: TRBJ2-2; D gene: TRBD2; clone size: NA; V gene: TRBV4-2; CDR3 protein: CASSPGTSGANTGELFF; CDR3 DNA: TGTGCCAGCAGCCCAGGGACTAGCGGAGCGAACACCGGGGAGCTGTTTTTT
J gene: TRBJ1-3; D gene: NA; clone size: few; V gene: TRBV25-1; CDR3 protein: CASSEPRPSGNTIYF; CDR3 DNA: TGTGCCAGCAGTGAACCCCGACCCTCCGGAAACACCATATATTTT
J gene: TRBJ1-1; D gene: TRBD1; clone size: many; V gene: TRBV6-2/TRBV6-3; CDR3 protein: CASSYTPGQRPHTEAFF; CDR3 DNA: TGTGCCAGCAGTTACACCCCGGGACAGAGGCCCCACACTGAAGCTTTCTTT
J gene: TRBJ2-7; D gene: NA; clone size: few; V gene: TRBV6-5; CDR3 protein: CASSPLGLGYHEQYF; CDR3 DNA: TGTGCCAGCAGTCCCCTTGGCTTGGGGTACCACGAGCAGTACTTC
J gene: TRBJ2-7; D gene: TRBD2; clone size: NA; V gene: TRBV29-1; CDR3 protein: CSVGLAGRPYSYEQYF; CDR3 DNA: TGCAGCGTTGGGCTAGCGGGACGCCCATACTCCTACGAGCAGTACTTC
J gene: TRBJ2-7; D gene: NA; clone size: NA; V gene: TRBV11-2; CDR3 protein: CASSGKSEQYF; CDR3 DNA: TGTGCCAGCAGCGGGAAAAGCGAGCAGTACTTC
J gene: TRBJ2-1; D gene: NA; clone size: NA; V gene: TRBV28; CDR3 protein: CASSPGSPLPFDEQFF; CDR3 DNA: TGTGCCAGCAGTCCCGGTAGCCCACTACCCTTCGATGAGCAGTTCTTC
J gene: TRBJ2-6; D gene: NA; clone size: many; V gene: TRBV12-3/TRBV12-4; CDR3 protein: CASSLWAQWSGANVLTF; CDR3 DNA: TGTGCCAGCAGTCTCTGGGCCCAATGGTCAGGGGCCAACGTCCTGACTTTC
J gene: TRBJ2-7; D gene: NA; clone size: NA; V gene: TRBV5-1; CDR3 protein: CASRQGDLEQYF; CDR3 DNA: TGCGCCAGCAGGCAGGGAGATCTCGAGCAGTACTTC